The subject of this entry is one T cell receptor beta chain. It has no known antigen specificity. Base qualities are missing; no much larger clone stands one base away. The sample originates from a study of blood T cells in healthy people across ages (dated by TCRdb to the mid-2010s). Study-level background: In model experiments, template switching captured roughly one uniquely barcoded TCR beta cDNA molecule for every two T cells. The study measured age-related changes in TCR beta repertoire diversity using deep sequencing normalized with unique cDNA molecular identifiers. Donors were grouped into four age groups: young (average 16 years), middle-aged (about 38), aged (62) and long-lived (around 80). To avoid experimental bias, donors of different ages were spread randomly across the sequencing lanes. For two donors (one aged 18 to 30 and one aged 80 or older), the study analyzed two additional independent replicas of 1 million unique cDNA reads from the same blood draw. General conclusions and limits of the study: The CMV infection status of donors was not known, potentially confounding age-related changes in expanded clonotypes. As age increased, observed TCR beta diversity per million T cells dropped in a roughly linear way, and a significant reduction was already evident by age 40. The long-lived group showed more naive CD4+ T cells, fewer expanded clones and increased TCR diversity than the aged group, suggesting age selection. Because profiling used bulk unsorted PBMCs, naive and antigen-experienced compartments could not be compared conclusively. Estimates of total diversity from one million sequenced T cells were regarded as lower bounds and underestimates. Observed TCR beta diversity correlated strongly with the percentage of naive T cells measured by flow cytometry.

Systemically healthy Caucasian individuals from Russia, around 39 in total and aged roughly 6 to 100 years, were included as donors. Each donor gave approximately 9.3 milliliters of peripheral blood, collected into EDTA-treated Vacutainer tubes. PBMCs were isolated by Ficoll-Paque density-gradient centrifugation, with at least 6.5 million obtained per sample. Trizol reagent was used to extract total RNA from PBMCs, with at least 6 micrograms per sample. Naive CD45RAhigh/CD27high T cell percentages were measured by flow cytometry on a PBMC aliquot from every donor. Reading the germline V gene gives CDR1 SGDLS and CDR2 YYNGEE. The CDR3, cysteine through phenylalanine, is 13 amino acids long. Only CDR3 DNA remains: 39 bases, in frame from the first base. Relative to germline, V is 0 bases shorter and J is 4 bases shorter, with 7 bases between their ends. Library prep was done by 5' RACE. Reads for this sample came from an Illumina HiSeq 2500. A second PCR of about 6 to 12 cycles was performed with a sample-barcoded 5' primer and a J-beta primer mix. Each TCR beta cDNA molecule received a unique molecular identifier from a template-switch 5' adaptor carrying 12 random nucleotides. Each sample yielded at least 2.5 million CDR3-containing paired-end reads. First-strand cDNA synthesis was performed from all RNA using the Mint cDNA synthesis kit, with priming by a TRBC-specific oligonucleotide. After uracil-DNA glycosylase treatment, a first 18-cycle PCR used universal primers M1SS and BC2_uni_R on all cDNA. Per the authors' processing: For normalization, 1 million high-quality reads were randomly selected from each sample, with every read carrying a distinct molecular identifier. Reads with shared molecular identifiers were discarded instead of being binned into consensus sequences. MiTCR, set to a Q25 quality threshold and the strictest error-elimination algorithm, was used for CDR3 identification, clonotype clustering and error correction. A nonparametric unseen species model with Euler transformation was used to estimate a lower bound on total TCR beta diversity. Using fastp trimming at Q25 and MiXCR clonotype assembly, TCRdb reanalyzed the public sequencing data and kept in-frame beta chains. Every CDR3 protein is listed once, alongside the most common genes and DNA of its rows. TCRdb, rather than the study authors, made the V and J calls. The sample contains approximately 800,000 distinct CDR3 sequences, 35% to 50% of them found a single time. Of the sample, 15% to 20% falls within the top ten clones.

The source of this sequence is an elderly man in good health. The V and J genes are TRBV9 and TRBJ1-1, with the D segment identity uncertain. Material for sequencing was blood. Here is the DNA: TGTGCCAGCAGCGTAGGGCGGACCACTGAAGCTTTCTTT. It is translated as CASSVGRTTEAFF.